This T cell receptor (beta chain) came from a study of vaccination effects on CD4 cells after COVID-19. For the study at large: It was a median of 72 days after the second dose that post-vaccine samples were obtained.

Within the ViraFEST assay, antigen-specific CD4+ T cells underwent expansion with viral peptide pools prior to sequencing. Culture lasted roughly 9 days before CD4+ T cell isolation. BNT162b2 vaccine or mRNA-1273 vaccine was given to participants in two doses. For each well, a few million PBMC were cultured with about 10 IU/ml IL-2 and roughly 10 ug/ml peptides. On day 3 and again on day 7, half the medium was replaced with IL-2 medium. TCRdb keeps only in-frame clones here, not all; method: immunoSEQ multiplex PCR. Among roughly 13,000 clones, over 60% were seen once, and the ten largest hold 8.5% to 10%. Study outcomes and limitations: Marked clonal contraction was seen in infection- and vaccine-induced clones late after vaccination.

Concerning this clone itself: Antigen unknown.

Germline V gene data show CDR1 as SGHRS and CDR2 as YFSETQ. J lost 5 bases, V lost 4 bases, and 12 bases had no gene match. This CDR3 contains 16 residues. The clonotype was recovered from a human donor who received a COVID-19 vaccine. The gene calls are TRBV5-1 and TRBJ2-1; 7 bases match TRBD2. The source material was CD4+ T cells from PBMCs cultured with SARS-CoV-2 spike peptides, sampled after COVID-19 vaccination. CDR3 in DNA: TGCGCCAGCAGCCCCTGGGGGGGGAGGGCCCACAATGAGCAGTTCTTC. Its translation: CASSPWGGRAHNEQFF.